These 24 T cell receptor beta chains were sequenced from one sample in a study of blood T cell repertoires in COVID-19. Libraries were prepared by immunoSEQ multiplex PCR; TCRdb keeps only in-frame clonotypes and omits some of them. The sample has a few hundred thousand clones; 89% are singletons. Sequencing was performed on peripheral blood. The receptors derive from a woman between 35 and 50 years old who had recovered from COVID-19.

This clone was seen more than once but under ten times. The chain is built from TRBV9 and TRBJ2-2, with a tentative D call TRBD1 (6 bases). Germline CDR1 and CDR2: SGDLS and YYNGEE. V lost 0 bases, J lost 0 bases, and 9 bases lay in between. The CDR3 spans 16 residues. Here the CDR3 reads CASSVVGTTNTGELFF. The CDR3 DNA sequence: TGTGCCAGCAGCGTAGTAGGGACAACGAACACCGGGGAGCTGTTTTTT.

The chain employs TRBV5-5 and TRBJ1-1, with 8 nucleotides matching TRBD1. V gave up 4 bases and J gave up 2 bases; unmatched junction bases: 4. CDR1 and CDR2 from the germline V gene are SGHKS and YYEKEE (reference sequence). The CDR3 totals 14 residues. The CDR3 sequence is CASSHRGGNTEAFF. In nucleotides, the CDR3 is TGTGCCAGCAGCCACAGGGGGGGAAACACTGAAGCTTTCTTT. The entire variable domain, with the rest obtained from reference TRBV5-5 and TRBJ1-1, is as follows: DAGVTQSPTHLIKTRGQQVTLRCSPISGHKSVSWYQQVLGQGPQFIFQYYEKEERGRGNFPDRFSARQFPNYSSELNVNALLLGDSALYLCASSHRGGNTEAFFGQGTRLTVV.

V and J are TRBV7-3 and TRBJ2-1; D might be TRBD1 (5 bases). V dropped 1 base and J dropped 7 bases, with 14 bases sitting between them. This CDR3 comprises 15 residues. Germline assignment: CDR1 SGHTA and CDR2 FQGTGA. CDR3 region: CASSLNLAGRNEQFF. The CDR3 nucleotides are TGTGCCAGCAGCTTAAATCTTGCAGGGCGTAATGAGCAGTTCTTC.

J is TRBJ2-3 and V is TRBV30, with 11 bases that match TRBD1. The CDR3 consists of 13 residues. With 7 bases clipped from V and 5 bases from J, the junction kept 5 bases outside the gene matches. Germline V CDR1 and CDR2: GTSNPN, SVGIG (reference sequence). The CDR3 coding sequence is TGTGCCTCGGACAGGGGGCATGGAGATACGCAGTATTTT. Amino acid sequence: CASDRGHGDTQYF. Full variable domain (rest looked up from reference TRBV30 and TRBJ2-3): SQTIHQWPATLVQPVGSPLSLECTVEGTSNPNLYWYRQAAGRGLQLLFYSVGIGQISSEVPQNLSASRPQDRQFILSSKKLLLSDSGFYLCASDRGHGDTQYFGPGTRLTVL.

Comment on this clone: In the same sample, other DNA sequences code for this CDR3. V and J are TRBV18 and TRBJ2-2; TRBD1 might be the D (5 bases). Germline CDR1 reads KGHSH; CDR2 reads LQKENI. The CDR3 spans 15 residues. V was trimmed by 4 bases and J by 3 bases, leaving 12 bases between them. CDR3 sequence reads: CASSLGQGDTGELFF. In nucleotides, the CDR3 is TGTGCCAGCTCACTTGGGCAGGGCGACACCGGGGAGCTGTTTTTT.

This chain connects TRBV7-6 to TRBJ1-3; no reliable D call. Germline V gene sequence: CDR1 SGHVS, CDR2 FNYEAQ. This CDR3 region has 14 residues. Trimming removed 4 bases at V and 7 bases at J, with 14 bases between. CDR3 region: CASSSRPGDNTIYF. The CDR3 region has the DNA TGTGCCAGCAGCTCACGACCGGGAGATAACACCATATATTTT.

This chain connects TRBV5-1 to TRBJ2-4; the match to TRBD2 covers 7 bases. The CDR3 sequence is 15 residues long. The V gene end was trimmed by 0 bases and the J gene end by 7 bases; junction bases not matched to a gene: 7. Germline V gives CDR1 SGHRS, CDR2 YFSETQ. This CDR3 is CASSLEAGSWNIQYF. In DNA form, the CDR3 reads TGCGCCAGCAGCTTGGAAGCGGGGAGTTGGAACATTCAGTACTTC. Drawing the rest from reference TRBV5-1 and TRBJ2-4, the complete variable domain is KAGVTQTPRYLIKTRGQQVTLSCSPISGHRSVSWYQQTPGQGLQFLFEYFSETQRNKGNFPGRFSGRQFSNSRSEMNVSTLELGDSALYLCASSLEAGSWNIQYFGAGTRLSVL.

This sequence joins TRBV6-2 or TRBV6-3 and TRBJ2-3; 10 nucleotides line up with TRBD2. V dropped 0 bases and J dropped 1; count of bases not matched to a gene: 4. Germline V gene lookup returns CDR1 MNHEY and CDR2 SVGEGT. CDR3 length: 17 amino acids. The CDR3 is CASSYSPSGSGTDTQYF. The CDR3 DNA sequence: TGTGCCAGCAGTTACTCGCCTAGCGGGAGTGGCACAGATACGCAGTATTTT.

This clone was seen a handful of times. This chain joins TRBV7-9 and TRBJ2-7; D is possibly TRBD2 (5 bases). The CDR3 spans 15 residues. Germline CDR1 and CDR2: SEHNR and FQNEAQ (reference sequence). V lost 5 bases and J lost 0, with 14 bases in between. The CDR3 region is CASSGPGSSSYEQYF. CDR3 DNA: TGTGCCAGCAGCGGCCCGGGATCGAGCTCCTACGAGCAGTACTTC.

The chain uses TRBV11-3 and TRBJ2-3, with a possible D match to TRBD2 (6 bases). CDR1 and CDR2 from the germline V gene are SGHNT and YENEEA. This CDR3 spans 17 amino acids. V lost 1 base and J 2 bases, leaving 16 bases between the germline ends. Written as DNA, the CDR3 is TGTGCCAGCAGCTTAGTTGGCCTCCGGGACTTCACAGATACGCAGTATTTT. Protein sequence: CASSLVGLRDFTDTQYF.

The rearrangement uses TRBV20-1 and TRBJ2-4; 9 bases are shared with TRBD1. The germline V gene encodes CDR1 DFQATT and CDR2 SNEGSKA (reference sequence). The J segment lost 5 bases and the V segment lost 7 bases, leaving 0 bases of the junction unmatched. The CDR3 spans 11 residues. The CDR3 DNA reads TGCAGTGGACAGGGGGAAAACATTCAGTACTTC. This gives the protein CSGQGENIQYF.

This sequence joins TRBV28 and TRBJ2-1; maybe TRBD1 (5 bases). CDR1 and CDR2 from the germline V gene are MDHEN and SYDVKM. The ends were cut back, 4 bases at V and 4 bases at J, with 8 bases in the middle. The length of the CDR3 is 13 residues. CDR3 loop: CASSWGQYNEQFF. Here the CDR3 DNA reads TGTGCCAGCAGTTGGGGCCAATACAATGAGCAGTTCTTC.

V usage is TRBV5-6 and J usage is TRBJ2-1; TRBD1 agrees at 7 bases. V shed 4 bases and J 11 bases; nucleotides not matched to a gene: 3. CDR3 length equals 11 residues. CDR1 and CDR2 (germline): SGHDT, YYEEEE. The CDR3 region is CASSVTGKQFF. The DNA for the CDR3 is TGTGCCAGCAGCGTGACAGGGAAGCAGTTCTTC.

The chain couples TRBV28 to TRBJ1-2, with D possibly matching TRBD1 (5 bases). Trimming cost V 3 bases and J 8 bases, with 22 bases left between them. The CDR3 consists of 16 residues. Germline V gene data show CDR1 as MDHEN and CDR2 as SYDVKM. CDR3 region: CASSFAGTAPMGGYTF. CDR3 bases: TGTGCCAGCAGTTTTGCCGGGACTGCCCCTATGGGAGGCTACACCTTC.

The chain uses TRBV4-2 and TRBJ2-5; no firm D call. Trimming shortened V by 5 bases and J by 3 bases, and 13 bases separated the two germline ends. The CDR3 length is 14 residues. Germline CDR1 is LGHNA and CDR2 is YNFKEQ. The CDR3 sequence is CASSKSLEEETQYF. The CDR3 nucleotides read TGTGCCAGCAGCAAATCCTTAGAAGAAGAGACCCAGTACTTC.

This sequence joins TRBV5-8 and TRBJ2-7; the D is unclear. CDR1 and CDR2 from the germline V gene are SGHTS and YDEGEE. This CDR3 is built from 11 residues. Trimming shortened V by 3 bases and J by 4 bases, and 5 bases separated the two germline ends. CDR3 sequence reads: CASSSGYEQYF. The CDR3 DNA sequence: TGTGCCAGCAGCTCGGGTTACGAGCAGTACTTC.

The J gene is TRBJ2-7, the V gene TRBV5-1, with 8 bases lining up with TRBD1. The CDR3 covers 16 residues. The V gene end was trimmed by 0 bases and the J gene end by 4 bases; junction bases not matched to a gene: 9. Germline values: CDR1 SGHRS, CDR2 YFSETQ. The CDR3 here is CASSLDKQGGEYEQYF. DNA of the CDR3: TGCGCCAGCAGCTTGGACAAACAGGGGGGAGAATACGAGCAGTACTTC.

This rearrangement joins TRBV27 to TRBJ1-1; TRBD1 aligns across 8 bases. Germline V CDR1 and CDR2: MNHEY, SMNVEV (reference sequence). The CDR3 totals 14 residues. V trimming: 3 bases; J trimming: 5 bases; junction bases outside the gene matches: 5. This CDR3 reads CASSFRGLGTEAFF. The CDR3 DNA follows: TGTGCCAGCAGTTTCAGGGGGCTTGGGACTGAAGCTTTCTTT.

The V gene is TRBV5-1, the J gene TRBJ2-1; TRBD2 agrees at 13 bases. This CDR3 is built from 15 residues. J was trimmed by 8 bases and V by 4 bases; bases with no gene match: 6. Germline V gene data show CDR1 as SGHRS and CDR2 as YFSETQ. CDR3 residues: CASSGGTSGIYEQFF. CDR3 in DNA: TGCGCCAGCAGCGGGGGGACTAGCGGGATCTATGAGCAGTTCTTC.

The chain carries TRBV3-1 (or the pseudogene TRBV3-2) and TRBJ2-1; D is possibly TRBD2 (6 bases). The CDR3 covers 16 residues. V lost 0 bases and J 2 bases, leaving 11 bases between the germline ends. Germline assignment: CDR1 LGHDT and CDR2 YNNKEL (reference sequence). CDR3 sequence: CASSQDLREPYNEQFF. Here the CDR3 DNA reads TGTGCCAGCAGCCAAGATCTACGGGAGCCCTACAATGAGCAGTTCTTC.

This clone was detected only once. The chain joins TRBV5-6 to TRBJ2-1; 8 bases agree with TRBD2. Germline loops: CDR1 SGHDT, CDR2 YYEEEE. The V segment lost 1 base and the J segment 0 bases; nucleotides outside the gene matches: 3. The length of the CDR3 is 16 residues. CDR3 nucleotide sequence: TGTGCCAGCAGCTTGTTAGCGGGGACCTCCTACAATGAGCAGTTCTTC. Amino acids: CASSLLAGTSYNEQFF.

The chain carries TRBV5-1 and TRBJ2-1, with 12 nucleotides matching TRBD2. Germline trimming cut 0 bases from V and 8 bases from J; bases unmatched to any gene: 9. Per germline, CDR1 SGHRS and CDR2 YFSETQ. CDR3 length: 17 amino acids. The chain's CDR3 is CASSLEPGLAGEDEQFF. CDR3 coding DNA: TGCGCCAGCAGCTTGGAACCGGGACTAGCGGGTGAGGATGAGCAGTTCTTC.

The chain combines TRBV9 with TRBJ2-3, with 10 bases that match TRBD2. V dropped 0 bases and J dropped 6; count of bases not matched to a gene: 7. The CDR3 is made up of 16 amino acids. CDR1 and CDR2 from the germline V gene are SGDLS and YYNGEE. The DNA of the CDR3 is TGTGCCAGCAGCGTAGCGGTAAGCGGGAGGGCGGATACGCAGTATTTT. It specifies CASSVAVSGRADTQYF. Full variable domain (remainder filled in from reference TRBV9 and TRBJ2-3): DSGVTQTPKHLITATGQRVTLRCSPRSGDLSVYWYQQSLDQGLQFLIQYYNGEERAKGNILERFSAQQFPDLHSELNLSSLELGDSALYFCASSVAVSGRADTQYFGPGTRLTVL.

The gene calls are TRBV18 and TRBJ2-7, with a possible D match to TRBD2 (6 bases). The CDR3 length is 15 residues. Trimming left V 3 bases short and J 2 bases short, with 14 bases between. Germline loops: CDR1 KGHSH, CDR2 LQKENI. The CDR3 is CASSPRVAVPYEQYF. CDR3 sequence (DNA): TGTGCCAGCTCACCCCGGGTAGCGGTGCCCTACGAGCAGTACTTC.